The 26 T cell receptor beta chains reported below all come from one sample, sequenced in a study of shared clonotypes between healthy human individuals. Profiled with immunoSEQ multiplex PCR; TCRdb holds only in-frame clones, not every one. The table shows around 1.4 million clones, with 98% to 99% occurring only once. Input material: naive CD4+ T cells sorted from blood. Subset in this sample: CD45RA+ positively selected. The receptors originated from a man aged 25-45 years in good health.

The chain joins TRBV10-1 to TRBJ2-1; tentatively, D is TRBD2 (6 bases). In germline, CDR1 is WNHNN, CDR2 SYGVQD (reference sequence). The CDR3 has 14 amino acids. Trimming stripped 6 bases from V and 4 bases from J, with 13 bases between. CDR3 amino acids: CASSRSGYYNEQFF. The DNA for the CDR3 is TGCGCCAGCAGCCGTAGCGGCTATTACAATGAGCAGTTCTTC.

The chain couples TRBV5-1 to TRBJ2-2; 9 bases are a match to TRBD2. CDR3 length equals 17 residues. The V segment lost 1 base and the J segment 5 bases; nucleotides outside the gene matches: 9. CDR1 SGHRS and CDR2 YFSETQ come from the germline V gene. Written as DNA, the CDR3 is TGCGCCAGCAGCTTGATTAGCGGGAGTCTCGGGACCGGGGAGCTGTTTTTT. Translating gives CASSLISGSLGTGELFF.

CDR3 DNA: TGTGCCAGCTCACCTGGACTCAGGGATGAAAAACTGTTTTTT. Its protein product is CASSPGLRDEKLFF. The chain employs TRBV18 and TRBJ1-4, with a weak D call TRBD1 (5 bases). This CDR3 is 14 amino acids long. Germline V gene sequence: CDR1 KGHSH, CDR2 LQKENI. V was pared by 3 bases and J by 6 bases, with 11 bases between.

This chain's CDR3 is CASSLRGVAGQPQHF. The CDR3 DNA follows: TGTGCCAGCAGTCTACGAGGAGTAGCCGGTCAGCCCCAGCATTTT. The chain joins TRBV27 to TRBJ1-5, with D unresolved. The ends were cut back, 5 bases at V and 6 bases at J, with 17 bases in the middle. The CDR3 has 15 amino acids. Germline values: CDR1 MNHEY, CDR2 SMNVEV (reference sequence).

Turning to this clone: The sample holds other DNA sequences that translate to the same CDR3. This chain's CDR3 is CASSLSRTGELFF. The CDR3 nucleotides read TGCGCCAGCAGCTTGTCCCGAACCGGGGAGCTGTTTTTT. The chain employs TRBV5-1 and TRBJ2-2; D not resolved. Germline-derived CDR1 and CDR2 are SGHRS and YFSETQ. CDR3 length: 13 residues. The V gene lost 1 base and the J gene lost 5 bases, with 6 bases spanning the gap.

For this clone: Other DNA sequences in the sample encode the same CDR3. The rearrangement joins TRBV5-1 to TRBJ1-1; D not certain. The CDR3 loop spans 14 amino acids. The germline gives CDR1 SGHRS, CDR2 YFSETQ. V lost 0 bases and J 0 bases, leaving 6 bases between the germline ends. The CDR3: CASSLGTVNTEAFF. The DNA of the CDR3 is TGCGCCAGCAGCTTGGGGACCGTGAACACTGAAGCTTTCTTT.

This sequence joins TRBV5-1 and TRBJ2-7; a weak D match, TRBD1 (6 bases). This CDR3 region has 15 residues. The germline V gene has CDR1 SGHRS and CDR2 YFSETQ. V was pared by 4 bases and J by 9 bases, with 23 bases between. The CDR3 DNA sequence: TGCGCCAGCAGCCCTAGCCGACAGGCGGCCTCGGTGCAGTACTTC. It codes for CASSPSRQAASVQYF. The full variable domain, completed using reference TRBV5-1 and TRBJ2-7, is KAGVTQTPRYLIKTRGQQVTLSCSPISGHRSVSWYQQTPGQGLQFLFEYFSETQRNKGNFPGRFSGRQFSNSRSEMNVSTLELGDSALYLCASSPSRQAASVQYFGPGTRLTVT.

The chain links TRBV5-1 to TRBJ2-7; D ambiguous. CDR1 is SGHRS and CDR2 is YFSETQ in the germline V gene. Trimming took off 0 bases at V and 3 bases at J, with 16 bases between the two ends. CDR3 size: 16 residues. CDR3 nucleotides: TGCGCCAGCAGCTTGGTTATGGCTGGGTTAGGCTACGAGCAGTACTTC. This translates into CASSLVMAGLGYEQYF.

The gene calls are TRBV29-1 and TRBJ2-1, with 11 bases fitting TRBD1. Germline lookup yields CDR1 SQVTM and CDR2 ANQGSEA. This CDR3 is built from 14 residues. V was pared by 6 bases and J by 4 bases, with 5 bases of the junction left unmatched. In nucleotides, the CDR3 is TGCAGCGTCGTGGACAGGGGGCTATACAATGAGCAGTTCTTC. Amino acid sequence: CSVVDRGLYNEQFF.

This sequence joins TRBV2 and TRBJ2-7, with TRBD1 matching 10 bases. CDR3 size: 17 residues. The ends lost 10 bases at V and 2 bases at J; junction bases unmatched: 17. CDR1 is SNHLY and CDR2 is FYNNEI in the germline V gene. CDR3 sequence reads: CAILTRDRGESTYEQYF. The CDR3 DNA reads as TGTGCCATTTTGACCCGGGACAGGGGCGAATCTACCTACGAGCAGTACTTC.

Points on this clone: Other DNA sequences in this sample translate to the same CDR3. V usage is TRBV5-1 and J usage is TRBJ2-3; TRBD2 aligns across 9 bases. The CDR3 length is 14 residues. CDR1 is SGHRS and CDR2 is YFSETQ in the germline V gene. V lost 4 bases, J lost 6 bases, and 6 bases stayed unmatched. CDR3 sequence: CASSPGLASDTQYF. The CDR3 DNA is TGCGCCAGCAGCCCGGGACTAGCTAGCGATACGCAGTATTTT.

V is TRBV29-1 and J is TRBJ2-5; 7 bases agree with TRBD2. The CDR3 consists of 13 residues. Germline values: CDR1 SQVTM, CDR2 ANQGSEA. V lost 4 bases and J lost 9; bases outside the gene matches: 11. The CDR3 bases are TGCAGCGTTGCCGGGACGTCAAGCGGGGCCCAGTACTTC. This codes for CSVAGTSSGAQYF.

CDR3 DNA sequence: TGCAGTGCCGGCCGAAGTCAGGGATATTTT. It translates to CSAGRSQGYF. The chain is built from TRBV20-1 and TRBJ2-3; a weak D match, TRBD1 (5 bases). The CDR3 consists of 10 residues. Germline V gene lookup returns CDR1 DFQATT and CDR2 SNEGSKA (reference sequence). V dropped 6 bases and J dropped 15 bases, with 16 bases sitting between them.

This rearrangement joins TRBV11-2 to TRBJ2-2, with D uncertain. The CDR3 covers 14 residues. The germline gives CDR1 SGHAT, CDR2 FQNNGV. V was clipped by 11 bases and J by 6 bases, with 19 bases between them. Here the CDR3 reads CALEGLGSPGELFF. CDR3 sequence (DNA): TGTGCCCTTGAAGGGCTAGGTAGCCCCGGGGAGCTGTTTTTT.

This chain joins TRBV5-4 and TRBJ1-2, with D unclear. This CDR3 spans 15 amino acids. V was pared by 4 bases and J by 4 bases, with 17 bases between. Germline V gives CDR1 SGHNT, CDR2 YYREEE (reference sequence). The CDR3 coding sequence is TGTGCCAGCAGCCTGCCGGGATCCGGAGGCTATGGCTACACCTTC. Translated: CASSLPGSGGYGYTF.

The V gene is TRBV4-1, the J gene TRBJ2-7, with 9 bases that match TRBD1. There are 16 residues in the CDR3. The trim removed 5 bases at V and 0 bases at J, leaving 8 bases unmatched. Germline CDR1 and CDR2: MGHRA and YSYEKL. CDR3 coding DNA: TGCGCCAGCAGCGAAACGTCGGGACAGGGCTCCTACGAGCAGTACTTC. Amino acid sequence: CASSETSGQGSYEQYF.

The V call is TRBV6-1, the J call TRBJ2-1; the D is unclear. Trimming cost V 3 bases and J 0 bases, with 12 bases left between them. The CDR3 length is 16 residues. Germline V CDR1 and CDR2: MNHNS, SASEGT. CDR3 protein: CASSEYETYSYNEQFF. The CDR3 nucleotides read TGTGCCAGCAGTGAGTACGAGACCTACTCCTACAATGAGCAGTTCTTC.

As concerns this clone: The same CDR3 is also encoded by other DNA sequences in this sample. The chain couples TRBV7-9 to TRBJ2-1; 7 positions match TRBD2. This CDR3 comprises 14 residues. CDR1 and CDR2 from the germline V gene are SEHNR and FQNEAQ (reference sequence). The J segment lost 5 bases and the V segment lost 5 bases, leaving 6 bases of the junction unmatched. The CDR3 DNA is TGTGCCAGCAGCCTGCGCGGGAGTCACAATGAGCAGTTCTTC. It translates to CASSLRGSHNEQFF.

Concerning this clone: A junction boundary mismatches the germline segment, possibly from a read error. This chain joins TRBV27 and TRBJ2-2; 7 nucleotides agree with TRBD1. The CDR3 is 18 residues long. Germline V gives CDR1 MNHEY, CDR2 SMNVEV (reference sequence). For the CDR3, the DNA is TGTGCCAGCAGTTTTTCAAGGTCCGGGACAGCGAACCCCGGGGAGCTGTTTTTT. Protein product: CASSFSRSGTANPGELFF.

The chain uses TRBV12-5 and TRBJ2-5; 7 nucleotides match TRBD2. Germline loops: CDR1 LGHNT, CDR2 FRNRAP. This CDR3 comprises 16 residues. Trimming cost V 5 bases and J 1 base; bases outside gene matches: 10. CDR3 nucleotides: TGTGCTAGTGGTCTAAGGATGGCGGGGGTCCAAGAGACCCAGTACTTC. It encodes CASGLRMAGVQETQYF. Full variable domain (remainder filled in from reference TRBV12-5 and TRBJ2-5): DARVTQTPRHKVTEMGQEVTMRCQPILGHNTVFWYRQTMMQGLELLAYFRNRAPLDDSGMPKDRFSAEMPDATLATLKIQPSEPRDSAVYFCASGLRMAGVQETQYFGPGTRLLVL.

The chain combines TRBV14 with TRBJ2-1; 7 bases fit TRBD2. CDR3 length equals 15 residues. V shed 4 bases, J shed 0 bases, and the junction held 3 bases outside the gene matches. Germline V gene data show CDR1 as SGHDN and CDR2 as FVKESK. Written as DNA, the CDR3 is TGTGCCAGCAGCCTATTAGCGGGCTCCTACAATGAGCAGTTCTTC. Its protein is CASSLLAGSYNEQFF.

J is TRBJ1-5 and V is TRBV9; 8 nucleotides align to TRBD1. The CDR3 covers 15 residues. Germline V lookup: CDR1 SGDLS, CDR2 YYNGEE. Trimming took 0 bases from V and 4 from J; bases not matched to a gene: 3. The CDR3 loop reads CASSVAGQGNQPQHF. Here the CDR3 DNA reads TGTGCCAGCAGCGTAGCCGGACAGGGAAATCAGCCCCAGCATTTT.

A note on this clone: Within the sample, other DNA sequences also encode this same CDR3. The DNA of the CDR3 is TGTGCCAGCTCACCACCGTCGGACTACGAGCAGTACTTC. Translated: CASSPPSDYEQYF. This chain connects TRBV18 to TRBJ2-7; D gene uncertain. This CDR3 is built from 13 residues. The V gene's germline CDR1 is KGHSH and CDR2 LQKENI. V shed 0 bases and J shed 3 bases, with 6 bases lying between them. Full variable domain (rest looked up from reference TRBV18 and TRBJ2-7): NAGVMQNPRHLVRRRGQEARLRCSPMKGHSHVYWYRQLPEEGLKFMVYLQKENIIDESGMPKERFSAEFPKEGPSILRIQQVVRGDSAAYFCASSPPSDYEQYFGPGTRLTVT.

To note about this clone: The same CDR3 arises from other DNA sequences in this sample as well. This chain connects TRBV7-9 to TRBJ1-1; D not certain. Germline V gene data show CDR1 as SEHNR and CDR2 as FQNEAQ (reference sequence). The CDR3 spans 12 residues. The V end lost 3 bases, the J end lost 2 bases, and 4 bases lay between the germline ends. The CDR3 DNA reads as TGTGCCAGCAGCTTCCGTAACACTGAAGCTTTCTTT. Translated: CASSFRNTEAFF.

The genes are TRBV19 and TRBJ1-5; 8 nucleotides line up with TRBD1. Germline loops: CDR1 LNHDA, CDR2 SQIVND (reference sequence). Trimming took 3 bases from V and 2 from J; bases not matched to a gene: 3. The length of the CDR3 is 15 residues. CDR3 protein: CASSIHRGGNQPQHF. CDR3 coding DNA: TGTGCCAGTAGTATCCACAGGGGGGGCAATCAGCCCCAGCATTTT.

V usage is TRBV30 and J usage is TRBJ2-1; 8 positions match TRBD2. Losses at the gene ends were 4 bases for V and 5 bases for J; bases not matched to a gene: 7. In germline, CDR1 is GTSNPN, CDR2 SVGIG (reference sequence). The CDR3 contains 14 residues. The CDR3 bases are TGTGCCTGGAAACCCAGCGGGAGCCACAATGAGCAGTTCTTC. Its protein product is CAWKPSGSHNEQFF.